These 5 T cell receptor beta chains came from one sample sequenced in a study of identical twins. Using its own MiXCR run on the 5' RACE reads, TCRdb lists one record per CDR3 protein. The sample includes around 230,000 distinct CDR3 sequences, 5.5% to 7.5% of them seen just once. The sample was also reused in another study, on T cells expressing NK-cell markers.

Material for sequencing was CD8+ T cells sorted from blood. The receptors originated from a woman under 30 in good health.

At least ten counts were recorded for this clonotype. The rearrangement links TRBV27 to TRBJ2-3; 7 nucleotides line up with TRBD2. Germline CDR1 reads MNHEY; CDR2 reads SMNVEV (reference sequence). CDR3 length: 14 amino acids. Trimming removed 5 bases from V and 15 bases from J; junction bases left unmatched: 17. This CDR3 is CASSEGEGAVIKYF. The CDR3 region has the DNA TGTGCCAGCAGTGAAGGGGAGGGAGCGGTGATTAAATATTTT.

This clonotype was seen ten or more times. The chain employs TRBV12-3 or TRBV12-4 and TRBJ2-1; 8 bases map to TRBD1. The CDR3 covers 13 residues. With V trimmed by 4 bases and J by 14 bases, 10 bases remained unmatched. CDR3 amino acids: CASSSGSGQGEFF. CDR3 nucleotide sequence: TGTGCCAGCAGTTCAGGGTCCGGACAGGGTGAGTTCTTC.

This chain connects TRBV30 to TRBJ2-7, with TRBD2 as a possible D gene (6 bases). Trimming removed 0 bases from V and 0 bases from J, with 21 bases in between. This CDR3 comprises 18 residues. Germline lookup yields CDR1 GTSNPN and CDR2 SVGIG (reference sequence). Here the CDR3 DNA reads TGTGCCTGGAGTGTTTGGGGGGACCTGACATTGAGCTCCTACGAGCAGTACTTC. Amino acid sequence: CAWSVWGDLTLSSYEQYF.

This clonotype was recorded many times. The genes are TRBV20-1 and TRBJ2-4; no firm D call. The CDR3 spans 15 residues. Germline loops: CDR1 DFQATT, CDR2 SNEGSKA (reference sequence). V was trimmed by 0 bases and J by 2 bases, leaving 11 bases between them. CDR3 DNA: TGCAGTGCTAGAGATACCGGCAGGCCCAAAAACATTCAGTACTTC. This translates into CSARDTGRPKNIQYF.

This clonotype was counted many times. The chain joins TRBV7-2 to TRBJ2-3; TRBD2 agrees at 7 bases. Germline V gives CDR1 SGHTA, CDR2 FQGNSA. This CDR3 comprises 16 residues. Germline trimming cut 1 base from V and 3 bases from J; bases unmatched to any gene: 7. The CDR3 coding sequence is TGTGCCAGCAGCTTAGTTGTGGCGGGAGCGACAGATACGCAGTATTTT. This codes for CASSLVVAGATDTQYF.